These 10 T cell receptor beta chains were sequenced from one sample in a study of blood T cell repertoires in COVID-19. Measured with immunoSEQ multiplex PCR; TCRdb has only the in-frame clones, and not every one. The table records around 26,000 clones, around 60% of them present only once. Sequencing was done on a sample of peripheral blood. All receptors come from a man aged 55 to 70 with active or convalescent COVID-19.

In this sample, this clone turned up once. The chain carries TRBV2 and TRBJ1-2; 7 bases map to TRBD1. The CDR3 length is 16 residues. With V trimmed by 5 bases and J by 0 bases, 9 bases remained unmatched. Germline CDR1 is SNHLY and CDR2 is FYNNEI. The CDR3 spells CASSPTGRKSNYGYTF. The CDR3 DNA reads TGTGCCAGCAGTCCGACAGGGAGGAAGTCTAACTATGGCTACACCTTC. Full variable domain (outside the CDR3, taken from reference TRBV2 and TRBJ1-2): EPEVTQTPSHQVTQMGQEVILRCVPISNHLYFYWYRQILGQKVEFLVSFYNNEISEKSEIFDDQFSVERPDGSNFTLKIRSTKLEDSAMYFCASSPTGRKSNYGYTFGSGTRLTVV.

This clone was seen only a few times. This chain joins TRBV2 and TRBJ1-1; D ambiguous. Germline assignment: CDR1 SNHLY and CDR2 FYNNEI. This CDR3 is built from 13 residues. The V and J ends lost 4 bases and 0 bases respectively, with 6 bases between them. CDR3 amino acids: CASSGEVNTEAFF. CDR3 coding DNA: TGTGCCAGCAGTGGAGAAGTGAACACTGAAGCTTTCTTT.

The V and J genes are TRBV7-9 and TRBJ2-5, with 10 bases that match TRBD2. Losses at the gene ends were 10 bases for V and 4 bases for J; bases not matched to a gene: 9. Germline V gene data show CDR1 as SEHNR and CDR2 as FQNEAQ (reference sequence). CDR3 size: 14 residues. Here the CDR3 reads CATLAGGIGETQYF. The CDR3 DNA reads TGTGCCACCTTAGCGGGGGGAATTGGAGAGACCCAGTACTTC. Supplemented by reference TRBV7-9 and TRBJ2-5, the full variable domain reads DTGVSQNPRHKITKRGQNVTFRCDPISEHNRLYWYRQTLGQGPEFLTYFQNEAQLEKSRLLSDRFSAERPKGSFSTLEIQRTEQGDSAMYLCATLAGGIGETQYFGPGTRLLVL.

This sequence joins TRBV4-1 and TRBJ1-1; 12 bases fit TRBD1. J gave up 5 bases and V 5 bases, and 3 bases lay outside the gene matches. CDR1 is MGHRA, CDR2 YSYEKL, per germline. The CDR3 sequence is 14 residues long. The CDR3 is CASSWGQGATEAFF. The DNA for the CDR3 is TGCGCCAGCAGCTGGGGACAGGGGGCGACTGAAGCTTTCTTT.

This sequence joins TRBV15 and TRBJ1-1; perhaps TRBD1 as D (5 bases). The CDR3 is 15 amino acids. Trimming took 0 bases from V and 1 from J, leaving 9 bases between them. Germline loops: CDR1 LNHNV, CDR2 YYDKDF (reference sequence). This CDR3 reads CATSREGRANTEAFF. CDR3 nucleotides: TGTGCCACCAGCAGAGAGGGCAGGGCGAACACTGAAGCTTTCTTT. The full variable domain, in which reference TRBV15 and TRBJ1-1 provide the parts outside the CDR3, is DAMVIQNPRYQVTQFGKPVTLSCSQTLNHNVMYWYQQKSSQAPKLLFHYYDKDFNNEADTPDNFQSRRPNTSFCFLDIRSPGLGDTAMYLCATSREGRANTEAFFGQGTRLTVV.

The V gene is TRBV12-3 or TRBV12-4, the J gene TRBJ1-2; D remains unclear. The CDR3 spans 13 residues. V was cut by 1 base and J by 6 bases, with 9 bases left in between. In nucleotides, the CDR3 is TGTGCCAGCAGTTTAGTCGAGAGGAATGGCTACACCTTC. It is translated as CASSLVERNGYTF.

This chain connects TRBV11-2 to TRBJ2-7; D perhaps matches TRBD2 (6 bases). Per germline, CDR1 SGHAT and CDR2 FQNNGV. The CDR3 is made up of 15 amino acids. Trimming pared 5 bases from V and 0 bases from J, leaving 14 bases between. CDR3: CASSPRGGNSYEQYF. In nucleotides, the CDR3 is TGTGCCAGCAGCCCGCGGGGCGGCAACTCCTACGAGCAGTACTTC.

The chain uses TRBV23-1 and TRBJ1-1; TRBD1 might be the D (5 bases). TRBV23-1 is classed as an ORF, of uncertain function. The CDR3 consists of 14 residues. V dropped 4 bases and J dropped 6 bases, with 15 bases sitting between them. The CDR3 reads CASSRRAGIAEAFF. The CDR3 coding sequence is TGCGCCAGCAGTCGGAGGGCAGGGATCGCTGAAGCTTTCTTT.

V gene TRBV7-2 combines with J gene TRBJ2-7; 7 bases map to TRBD1. Per germline, CDR1 SGHTA and CDR2 FQGNSA. CDR3 length: 15 amino acids. Trimming at V came to 3 bases and at J to 0 bases, leaving 5 bases not matched to a gene. CDR3 loop: CASSLEQGSSYEQYF. The CDR3 coding sequence is TGTGCCAGCAGCTTGGAACAGGGGAGCTCCTACGAGCAGTACTTC. Full variable domain (missing parts from reference TRBV7-2 and TRBJ2-7): GAGVSQSPSNKVTEKGKDVELRCDPISGHTALYWYRQSLGQGLEFLIYFQGNSAPDKSGLPSDRFSAERTGGSVSTLTIQRTQQEDSAVYLCASSLEQGSSYEQYFGPGTRLTVT.

This chain joins TRBV12-3 or TRBV12-4 and TRBJ1-2, with D tentatively TRBD1 (5 bases). V gave up 2 bases and J gave up 7 bases, with 8 bases separating them. The CDR3 sequence is 12 residues long. The CDR3 nucleotides are TGTGCCAGCAGTTTATCAGGGTTTGGCTACACCTTC. It translates to CASSLSGFGYTF.